The T cell receptor (beta chain) described here comes from a study of T cells after posttransplantation cyclophosphamide. Notes on the study in general: Recipient CMV seropositivity and CMV reactivation strongly tracked TRB clonality. Later post-transplant blood repertoires were often dominated by donor CD8+ memory clones.

On this clone: Its antigen is unknown.

Cells defined as naive were viable CD3+CD4+ or CD3+CD8+ and CCR7+CD45RA+CD45RO-CD95-CD27+CD28+. On the day of bone marrow donation, the related graft donor provided peripheral blood. The CDR3 totals 16 residues. CDR1 is MGHDK, CDR2 SYGVNS, per germline. V was pared by 4 bases and J by 0 bases, with 10 bases between. The protocol was immunoSEQ multiplex PCR, while the TCRdb copy is restricted to in-frame clones and leaves out a portion. The table shows fewer than 25,000 clones, with around 97% occurring only once. The sequenced material came from naive CD4+ T cells sorted from PBMCs. This receptor was obtained from a man between 50 and 59 years old in good health, CMV-negative, and a related stem cell transplant donor. J is TRBJ2-6 and V is TRBV25-1; TRBD2 might be the D (6 bases). Written as DNA, the CDR3 is TGTGCCAGCAGTGCGGGACTCCTCTCTGGGGCCAACGTCCTGACTTTC. Amino acid sequence: CASSAGLLSGANVLTF.